The clone carrying this T cell receptor (beta chain) was seen more than once but under ten times. The data belong to a study of T cell repertoires in cytomegalovirus infection. TCRdb redid the calling of the reads with MiXCR, one entry per CDR3 protein. The repertoire includes about 98,000 distinct CDR3 sequences, about 17% of them detected once, and approximately 7.9% sits in the top ten. The ends were cut back, 7 bases at V and 2 bases at J, with 9 bases in the middle. CDR3 size: 13 residues. Sequenced input: PBMCs. The origin of this receptor is a human donor in good health (CMV status not recorded). Some clones in this sample may be carry-over from other donors' samples. The J gene is TRBJ1-3, the V gene TRBV12-3 or TRBV12-4; D is uncertain. CDR3 nucleotide sequence: TGTGCCAGCACCCCTCACCCTGGAAACACCATATATTTT. Its translation: CASTPHPGNTIYF.